Shown below are 6 T cell receptor beta chains from a single sample sequenced in a study of T cell changes during pregnancy in multiple sclerosis. Data came from immunoSEQ multiplex PCR; TCRdb stores just in-frame clones and leaves some out. The sample yields some 55,000 clones, roughly 89% seen once. The specimen was peripheral blood from another person, used as feeder cells. The receptors shown here come from a human donor whose cells served as feeder cells for cultures in a pregnancy study.

The V and J genes are TRBV2 and TRBJ2-5, with D perhaps matching TRBD2 (6 bases). The CDR3 sequence is 15 residues long. CDR1 SNHLY and CDR2 FYNNEI come from the germline V gene. V lost 8 bases, J lost 5 bases, and 21 bases lay in between. As DNA, the CDR3 is TGTGCCAGCTTATCCCCGGGACTTCCTGGGGAGACCCAGTACTTC. Translation: CASLSPGLPGETQYF.

This sequence joins TRBV29-1 and TRBJ1-1; D is ambiguous. In germline, CDR1 is SQVTM, CDR2 ANQGSEA. The CDR3 has 11 amino acids. Trimming cost V 7 bases and J 7 bases, with 13 bases left between them. CDR3 in amino acids: CSAAPMNEAFF. The CDR3 DNA reads TGCAGCGCCGCCCCAATGAATGAAGCTTTCTTT. The variable domain in full, with the rest retrieved from reference TRBV29-1 and TRBJ1-1, is SAVISQKPSRDICQRGTSLTIQCQVDSQVTMMFWYRQQPGQSLTLIATANQGSEATYESGFVIDKFPISRPNLTFSTLTVSNMSPEDSSIYLCSAAPMNEAFFGQGTRLTVV.

V usage is TRBV25-1 and J usage is TRBJ1-6; D perhaps matches TRBD1 (5 bases). This CDR3 is 18 amino acids long. V gave up 1 base and J gave up 0 bases, with 13 bases separating them. Per germline, CDR1 MGHDK and CDR2 SYGVNS. The CDR3 DNA sequence: TGTGCCAGCAGTGAATTCGGGGCCCAGAGCTCCTATAATTCACCCCTCCACTTT. It encodes CASSEFGAQSSYNSPLHF.

The chain employs TRBV2 and TRBJ1-6; D gene unclear. The CDR3 length is 13 residues. CDR1 is SNHLY, CDR2 FYNNEI, per germline. Between the trimmed V and J ends, which lost 7 bases and 9 bases, there was a span of 13 bases. The CDR3 loop reads CASKDGLGSPLHF. The CDR3 nucleotides read TGTGCCAGCAAAGACGGGTTAGGTTCACCCCTCCACTTT.

The CDR3 is CASSPRSGSAGNTIYF. The CDR3 DNA is TGTGCCAGCTCACCACGTAGCGGGTCGGCCGGAAACACCATATATTTT. The V and J genes are TRBV18 and TRBJ1-3; D call uncertain. The CDR3 is made up of 16 amino acids. The V gene lost 1 base and the J gene lost 4 bases, with 14 bases spanning the gap. The V gene's germline CDR1 is KGHSH and CDR2 LQKENI.

The genes are TRBV7-9 and TRBJ2-2; TRBD1 matches at 9 bases. The CDR3 runs 16 residues. Germline CDR1 reads SEHNR; CDR2 reads FQNEAQ (reference sequence). V lost 4 bases to trimming and J lost 0 bases; unmatched junction nucleotides: 3. The chain's CDR3 is CASSSGQGTNTGELFF. CDR3 DNA: TGTGCCAGCAGCTCGGGACAGGGAACGAACACCGGGGAGCTGTTTTTT.